The 18 T cell receptor beta chains below all came from one sample that was sequenced in a study of blood T cell repertoires in COVID-19. TCRdb keeps only in-frame clones here, not all; method: immunoSEQ multiplex PCR. The data contain approximately 28,000 clones, approximately 90% of them seen just once; the ten biggest clones take up about 2.8%. Sequencing was performed on peripheral blood. Every receptor here comes from a human donor in a cohort sampled during active COVID-19.

The J gene is TRBJ2-1, the V gene TRBV29-1, with D perhaps TRBD2 (5 bases). V lost 2 bases, J lost 9 bases, and 17 bases lay in between. Germline lookup yields CDR1 SQVTM and CDR2 ANQGSEA. This CDR3 comprises 14 residues. The CDR3 loop reads CSVESGMGTGEQFF. The CDR3, as DNA: TGCAGCGTTGAATCCGGGATGGGCACGGGTGAGCAGTTCTTC.

This sequence joins TRBV19 and TRBJ2-1; 7 nucleotides align to TRBD2. The V gene end was trimmed by 9 bases and the J gene end by 6 bases; junction bases not matched to a gene: 11. Germline V gene sequence: CDR1 LNHDA, CDR2 SQIVND (reference sequence). The CDR3 is 14 residues long. The DNA for the CDR3 is TGTGCCAGCCAGTATTCGGGGGGAAGCAATGAGCAGTTCTTC. This sequence encodes CASQYSGGSNEQFF.

The V call is TRBV18, the J call TRBJ1-1; a possible D gene is TRBD1 (5 bases). V lost 6 bases and J lost 1, with 12 bases in between. Looked up from germline, CDR1 is KGHSH and CDR2 is LQKENI. CDR3 length: 14 residues. The CDR3: CASSPRRGNTEAFF. The CDR3 region has the DNA TGTGCCAGCTCTCCCCGAAGGGGGAACACTGAAGCTTTCTTT.

J is TRBJ1-3 and V is TRBV11-2, with D hard to call. There are 15 residues in the CDR3. Germline lookup yields CDR1 SGHAT and CDR2 FQNNGV. Deletions cut 6 bases from V and 7 bases from J, with 19 bases between. In DNA, the CDR3 is TGTGCCAGCAGTTCCGAGCGGACGGGAGGCAACACCATATATTTT. Translation: CASSSERTGGNTIYF.

The V gene is TRBV2, the J gene TRBJ1-1, with 7 bases aligning to TRBD1. The junction had 5 bases not matched to a gene; V was cut back by 4 bases and J by 3 bases. Looked up from germline, CDR1 is SNHLY and CDR2 is FYNNEI. The CDR3 is 14 amino acids. CDR3 nucleotides: TGTGCCAGCAGTGTCAACAGGGGAGACACTGAAGCTTTCTTT. Translation gives CASSVNRGDTEAFF.

Concerning this clone: This likely comes from a read error, as the CDR3 has no conserved phenylalanine or tryptophan at its end. The DNA is left out, because the CDR3 cannot be placed on it with certainty; the CDR3 is given as TCRdb lists it. The chain couples TRBV19 to TRBJ1-2; TRBD1, as called in the table, went unchecked against the DNA. The CDR3 is 15 amino acids long, termini counted. Per germline, CDR1 LNHDA and CDR2 SQIVND (reference sequence). CDR3 amino acids: CASREDWDREGPLGR.

The chain combines TRBV5-1 with TRBJ1-2, with D possibly TRBD1 on 6 matching bases. This CDR3 region has 16 residues. Germline V gene lookup returns CDR1 SGHRS and CDR2 YFSETQ. V shed 0 bases and J shed 6 bases, with 18 bases lying between them. The CDR3 loop is CASSLESRQGSDGYTF. The CDR3 DNA is TGCGCCAGCAGCTTGGAGTCCAGGCAGGGGAGCGATGGCTACACCTTC.

This chain joins TRBV10-1 and TRBJ2-1; 13 bases match TRBD2. This CDR3 has 15 residues. Per the germline V gene, CDR1 is WNHNN and CDR2 is SYGVQD (reference sequence). Trimming removed 5 bases from V and 5 bases from J; junction bases left unmatched: 3. DNA of the CDR3: TGCGCCAGCAGTACCGGGACTAGCGGGAACAATGAGCAGTTCTTC. Amino acids: CASSTGTSGNNEQFF.

The chain carries TRBV11-3 and TRBJ2-5, with unresolved D. The germline V gene encodes CDR1 SGHNT and CDR2 YENEEA. The CDR3 totals 14 residues. Trimming stripped 1 base from V and 2 bases from J, with 8 bases between. This CDR3 reads CASSLGLAQETQYF. In DNA, the CDR3 is TGTGCCAGCAGCTTAGGTTTGGCTCAAGAGACCCAGTACTTC.

The chain combines TRBV19 with TRBJ2-2, with D possibly matching TRBD2 (7 bases). The CDR3 is made up of 19 amino acids. The V end lost 1 base, the J end lost 6 bases, and 24 bases lay between the germline ends. CDR1 LNHDA and CDR2 SQIVND come from the germline V gene (reference sequence). This chain's CDR3 is CASSIVRGAVNFVPGELFF. The CDR3 DNA is TGTGCCAGTAGTATAGTCCGGGGGGCGGTGAATTTCGTGCCCGGGGAGCTGTTTTTT.

V and J are TRBV2 and TRBJ1-2; D remains ambiguous. Germline CDR1 is SNHLY and CDR2 is FYNNEI. V gave up 8 bases and J gave up 5 bases, with 15 bases separating them. The CDR3 totals 13 residues. The CDR3 nucleotides read TGTGCCAGCCGTGGCGGGGATTGGTATGGCTACACCTTC. Its protein product is CASRGGDWYGYTF.

The V and J genes are TRBV6-4 and TRBJ2-2; TRBD2 might be the D (6 bases). The V gene lost 6 bases and the J gene lost 1 base, with 9 bases spanning the gap. Per the germline V gene, CDR1 is MRHNA and CDR2 is SNTAGT. The CDR3 runs 14 residues. This CDR3 is CASRRRGNTGELFF. The CDR3, as DNA: TGTGCCAGCAGGAGGAGGGGGAACACCGGGGAGCTGTTTTTT.

CDR3 nucleotide sequence: TGCGCCAGCAGCCATGCCCGGGACAGGGGGGGGAGGACTGAAGCTTTCTTT. As protein: CASSHARDRGGRTEAFF. The chain uses TRBV4-1 and TRBJ1-1; 11 bases line up with TRBD1. The CDR3 spans 17 residues. Germline values: CDR1 MGHRA, CDR2 YSYEKL. V gave up 3 bases and J gave up 5 bases; unmatched junction bases: 11.

This chain links TRBV3-1 (or the pseudogene TRBV3-2) with TRBJ2-3; 10 bases are a match to TRBD1. The CDR3 totals 17 residues. The J segment lost 2 bases and the V segment lost 7 bases, leaving 12 bases of the junction unmatched. The germline CDR1 and CDR2 sequences are LGHDT and YNNKEL (reference sequence). This chain's CDR3 is CASTRTGGFSSTDTQYF. The CDR3 DNA reads TGTGCCAGCACCCGGACAGGGGGGTTTTCGTCCACAGATACGCAGTATTTT.

The chain combines TRBV2 with TRBJ1-2, with no clear D. The germline V gene encodes CDR1 SNHLY and CDR2 FYNNEI. The CDR3 is made up of 13 amino acids. V was pared by 1 base and J by 5 bases, with 8 bases between. DNA for the CDR3: TGTGCCAGCAGTGAAGACAGATATTATGGCTACACCTTC. It is translated as CASSEDRYYGYTF. Using reference TRBV2 and TRBJ1-2 for the parts outside the CDR3, the full variable domain is EPEVTQTPSHQVTQMGQEVILRCVPISNHLYFYWYRQILGQKVEFLVSFYNNEISEKSEIFDDQFSVERPDGSNFTLKIRSTKLEDSAMYFCASSEDRYYGYTFGSGTRLTVV.

This chain connects TRBV5-1 to TRBJ2-1, with 7 bases aligning to TRBD1. The germline V gene has CDR1 SGHRS and CDR2 YFSETQ. V gave up 4 bases and J gave up 3 bases; unmatched junction bases: 7. The CDR3 is 15 amino acids. CDR3 residues: CASSRTGTDYNEQFF. CDR3 in DNA: TGCGCCAGCAGCCGCACCGGGACAGACTACAATGAGCAGTTCTTC.

The chain joins TRBV5-1 to TRBJ2-6, with unresolved D. Trimming stripped 4 bases from V and 0 bases from J, with 17 bases between. Germline V gives CDR1 SGHRS, CDR2 YFSETQ. The CDR3 totals 18 residues. CDR3 region: CASSQNPFVSSGANVLTF. The CDR3 DNA follows: TGCGCCAGCAGCCAAAATCCGTTCGTCAGCTCTGGGGCCAACGTCCTGACTTTC. Looking up the rest from reference TRBV5-1 and TRBJ2-6 gives the full variable domain: KAGVTQTPRYLIKTRGQQVTLSCSPISGHRSVSWYQQTPGQGLQFLFEYFSETQRNKGNFPGRFSGRQFSNSRSEMNVSTLELGDSALYLCASSQNPFVSSGANVLTFGAGSRLTVL.

J is TRBJ1-4 and V is TRBV10-3; D is undetermined. The germline V and J ends were trimmed by 2 bases and 7 bases, with 14 bases remaining between them. Germline V gene sequence: CDR1 ENHRY, CDR2 SYGVKD. The CDR3 is 15 amino acids. CDR3 sequence (DNA): TGTGCCATCAGTGAGGGCGAGGGCGTCGGTGAAAAACTGTTTTTT. Protein: CAISEGEGVGEKLFF.